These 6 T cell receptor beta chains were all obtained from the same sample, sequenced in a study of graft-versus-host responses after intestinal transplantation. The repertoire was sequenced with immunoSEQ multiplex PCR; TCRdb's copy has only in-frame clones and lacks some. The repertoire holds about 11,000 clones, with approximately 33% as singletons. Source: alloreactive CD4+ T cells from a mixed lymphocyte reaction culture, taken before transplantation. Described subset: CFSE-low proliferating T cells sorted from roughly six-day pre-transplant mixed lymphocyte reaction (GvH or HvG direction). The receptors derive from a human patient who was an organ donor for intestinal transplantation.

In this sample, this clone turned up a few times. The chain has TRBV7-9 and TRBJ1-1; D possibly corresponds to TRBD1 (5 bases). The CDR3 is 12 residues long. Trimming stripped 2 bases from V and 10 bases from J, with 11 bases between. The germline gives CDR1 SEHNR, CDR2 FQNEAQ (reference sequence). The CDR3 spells CASSLNVQGAFF. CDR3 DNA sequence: TGTGCCAGCAGCTTAAATGTTCAGGGAGCTTTCTTT.

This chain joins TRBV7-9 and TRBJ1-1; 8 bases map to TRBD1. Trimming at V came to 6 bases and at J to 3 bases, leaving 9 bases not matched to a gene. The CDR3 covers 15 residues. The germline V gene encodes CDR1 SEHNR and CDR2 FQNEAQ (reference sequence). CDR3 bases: TGTGCCAGCAGGTGGACAGGGATCGGTCACACTGAAGCTTTCTTT. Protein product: CASRWTGIGHTEAFF.

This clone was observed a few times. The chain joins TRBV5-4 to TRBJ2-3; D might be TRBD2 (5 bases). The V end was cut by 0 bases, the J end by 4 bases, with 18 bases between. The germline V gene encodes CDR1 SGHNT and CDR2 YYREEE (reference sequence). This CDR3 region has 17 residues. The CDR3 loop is CASSLERLDWSADTQYF. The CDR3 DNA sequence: TGTGCCAGCAGCTTGGAGCGGCTAGATTGGAGCGCAGATACGCAGTATTTT. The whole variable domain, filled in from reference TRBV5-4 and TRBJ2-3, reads ETGVTQSPTHLIKTRGQQVTLRCSSQSGHNTVSWYQQALGQGPQFIFQYYREEENGRGNFPPRFSGLQFPNYSSELNVNALELDDSALYLCASSLERLDWSADTQYFGPGTRLTVL.

The CDR3 DNA sequence: TGTGCCAGCAGTAAGGGACAGGCAAATCAGCCCCAGCATTTT. Its translation: CASSKGQANQPQHF. V usage is TRBV6-6 and J usage is TRBJ1-5; 8 positions match TRBD1. This CDR3 contains 14 residues. Germline V gives CDR1 MNHNY, CDR2 SVGAGI (reference sequence). V lost 5 bases to trimming and J lost 4 bases; unmatched junction nucleotides: 4.

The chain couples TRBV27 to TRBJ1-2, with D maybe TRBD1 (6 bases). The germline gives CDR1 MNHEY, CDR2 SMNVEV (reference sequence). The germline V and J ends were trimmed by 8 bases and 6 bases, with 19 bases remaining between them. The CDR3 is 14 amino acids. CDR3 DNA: TGTGCCAGCCTGATCGCTGGAGCAGGGGATGGCTACACCTTC. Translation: CASLIAGAGDGYTF.

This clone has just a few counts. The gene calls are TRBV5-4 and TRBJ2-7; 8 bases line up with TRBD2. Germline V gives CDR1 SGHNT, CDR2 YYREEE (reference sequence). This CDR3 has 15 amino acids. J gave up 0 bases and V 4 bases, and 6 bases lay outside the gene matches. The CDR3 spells CASSPRLASSYEQYF. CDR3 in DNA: TGTGCCAGCAGCCCCCGACTAGCGAGCTCCTACGAGCAGTACTTC.